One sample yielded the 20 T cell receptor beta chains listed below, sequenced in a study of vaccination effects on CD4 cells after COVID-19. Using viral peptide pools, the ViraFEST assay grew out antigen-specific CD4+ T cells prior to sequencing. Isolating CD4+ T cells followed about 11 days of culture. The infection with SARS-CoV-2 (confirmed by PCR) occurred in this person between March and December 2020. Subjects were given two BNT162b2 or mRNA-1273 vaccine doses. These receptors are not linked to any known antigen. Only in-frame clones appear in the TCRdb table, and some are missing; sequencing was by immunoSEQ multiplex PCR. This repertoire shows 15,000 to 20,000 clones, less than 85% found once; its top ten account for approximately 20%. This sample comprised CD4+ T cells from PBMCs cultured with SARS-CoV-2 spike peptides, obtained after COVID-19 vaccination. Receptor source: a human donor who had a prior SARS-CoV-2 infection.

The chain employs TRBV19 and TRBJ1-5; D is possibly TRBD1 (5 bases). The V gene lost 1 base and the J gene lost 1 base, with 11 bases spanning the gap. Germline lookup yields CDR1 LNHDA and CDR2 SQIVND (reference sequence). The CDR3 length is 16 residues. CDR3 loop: CASSIGRGASNQPQHF. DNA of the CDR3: TGTGCCAGTAGTATAGGCCGGGGCGCGAGCAATCAGCCCCAGCATTTT.

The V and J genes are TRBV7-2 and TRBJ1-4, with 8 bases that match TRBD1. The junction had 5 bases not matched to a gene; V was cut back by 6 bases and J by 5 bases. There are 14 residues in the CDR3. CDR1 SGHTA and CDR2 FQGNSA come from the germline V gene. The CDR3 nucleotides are TGTGCCAGCAGTAATGGACAGGGCAATGAAAAACTGTTTTTT. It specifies CASSNGQGNEKLFF.

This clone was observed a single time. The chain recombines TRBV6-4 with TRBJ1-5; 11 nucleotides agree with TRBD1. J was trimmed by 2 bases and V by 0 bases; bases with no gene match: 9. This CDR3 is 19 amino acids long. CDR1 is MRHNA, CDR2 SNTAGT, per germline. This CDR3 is CASSDSDRGLGSGNQPQHF. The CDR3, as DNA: TGTGCCAGCAGTGACTCGGACAGGGGGCTCGGTTCAGGCAATCAGCCCCAGCATTTT.

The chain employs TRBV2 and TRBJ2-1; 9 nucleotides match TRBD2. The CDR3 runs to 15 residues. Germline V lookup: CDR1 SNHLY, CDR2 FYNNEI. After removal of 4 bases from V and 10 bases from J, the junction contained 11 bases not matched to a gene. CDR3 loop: CASSAGLARVGEQFF. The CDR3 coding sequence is TGTGCCAGCAGTGCGGGACTAGCCAGGGTGGGGGAGCAGTTCTTC.

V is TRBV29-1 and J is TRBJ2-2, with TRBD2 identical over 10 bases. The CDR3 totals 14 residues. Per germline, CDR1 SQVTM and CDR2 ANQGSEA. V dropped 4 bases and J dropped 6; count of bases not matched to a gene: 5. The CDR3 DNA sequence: TGCAGCGTTGGTAGCGGGGGGTTGGCCGGGGAGCTGTTTTTT. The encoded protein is CSVGSGGLAGELFF.

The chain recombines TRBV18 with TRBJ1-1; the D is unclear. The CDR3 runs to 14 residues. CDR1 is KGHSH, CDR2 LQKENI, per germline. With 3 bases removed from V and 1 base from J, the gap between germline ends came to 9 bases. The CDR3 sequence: CASSPLTGNTEAFF. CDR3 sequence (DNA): TGTGCCAGCTCACCGCTAACGGGGAACACTGAAGCTTTCTTT.

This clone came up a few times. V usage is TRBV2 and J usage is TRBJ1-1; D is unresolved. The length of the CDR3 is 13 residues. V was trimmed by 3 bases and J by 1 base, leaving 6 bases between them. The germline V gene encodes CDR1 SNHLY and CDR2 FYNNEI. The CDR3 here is CASSEGWNTEAFF. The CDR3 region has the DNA TGTGCCAGCAGTGAGGGGTGGAACACTGAAGCTTTCTTT.

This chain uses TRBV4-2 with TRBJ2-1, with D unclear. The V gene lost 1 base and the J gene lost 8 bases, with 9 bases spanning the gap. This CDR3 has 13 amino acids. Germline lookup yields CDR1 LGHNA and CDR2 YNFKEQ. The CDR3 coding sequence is TGTGCCAGCAGCCAAGTCGGGTTAGATGAGCAGTTCTTC. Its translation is CASSQVGLDEQFF.

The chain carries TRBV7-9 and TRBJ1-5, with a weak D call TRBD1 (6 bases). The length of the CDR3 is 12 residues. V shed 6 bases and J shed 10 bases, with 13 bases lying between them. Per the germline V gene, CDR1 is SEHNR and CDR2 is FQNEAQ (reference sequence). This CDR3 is CASSIKGGPQHF. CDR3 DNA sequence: TGTGCCAGCAGTATTAAAGGGGGTCCCCAGCATTTT.

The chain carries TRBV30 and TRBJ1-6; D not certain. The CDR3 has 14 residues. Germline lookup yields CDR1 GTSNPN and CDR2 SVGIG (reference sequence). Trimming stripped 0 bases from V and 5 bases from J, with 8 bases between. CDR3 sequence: CAWSVGRNNSPLHF. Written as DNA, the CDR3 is TGTGCCTGGAGTGTGGGCCGGAATAATTCACCCCTCCACTTT.

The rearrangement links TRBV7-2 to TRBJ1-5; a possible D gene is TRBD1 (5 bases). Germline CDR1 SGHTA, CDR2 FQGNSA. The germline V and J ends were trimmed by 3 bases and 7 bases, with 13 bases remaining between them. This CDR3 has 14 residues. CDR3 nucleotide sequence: TGTGCCAGCAGCTTGATAGGGGAGGGACAGCCCCAGCATTTT. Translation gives CASSLIGEGQPQHF.

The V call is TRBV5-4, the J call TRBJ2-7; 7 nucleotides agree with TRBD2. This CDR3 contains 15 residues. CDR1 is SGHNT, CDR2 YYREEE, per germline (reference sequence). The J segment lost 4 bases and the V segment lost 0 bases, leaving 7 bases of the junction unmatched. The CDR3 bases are TGTGCCAGCAGCTTGGGGGCCCGGGGGGAATACGAGCAGTACTTC. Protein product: CASSLGARGEYEQYF. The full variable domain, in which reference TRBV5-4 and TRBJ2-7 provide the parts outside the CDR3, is ETGVTQSPTHLIKTRGQQVTLRCSSQSGHNTVSWYQQALGQGPQFIFQYYREEENGRGNFPPRFSGLQFPNYSSELNVNALELDDSALYLCASSLGARGEYEQYFGPGTRLTVT.

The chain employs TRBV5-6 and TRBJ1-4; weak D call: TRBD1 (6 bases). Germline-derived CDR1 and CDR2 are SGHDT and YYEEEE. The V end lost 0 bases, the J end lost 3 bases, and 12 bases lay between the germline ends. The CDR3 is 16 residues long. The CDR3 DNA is TGTGCCAGCAGCTTGGGGGGGCCCCCGGCTAATGAAAAACTGTTTTTT. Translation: CASSLGGPPANEKLFF.

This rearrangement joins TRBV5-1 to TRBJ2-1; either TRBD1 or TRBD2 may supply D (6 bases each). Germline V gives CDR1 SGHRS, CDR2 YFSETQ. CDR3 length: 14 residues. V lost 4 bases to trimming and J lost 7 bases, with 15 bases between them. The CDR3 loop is CASSVGGESNEQFF. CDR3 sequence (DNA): TGCGCCAGCAGCGTGGGGGGCGAGTCAAATGAGCAGTTCTTC.

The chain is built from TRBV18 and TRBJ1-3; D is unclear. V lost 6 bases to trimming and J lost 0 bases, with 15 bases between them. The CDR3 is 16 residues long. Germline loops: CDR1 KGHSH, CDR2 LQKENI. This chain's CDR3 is CASSLEHGSSGNTIYF. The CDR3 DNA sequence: TGTGCCAGCTCTCTAGAGCACGGGAGCTCTGGAAACACCATATATTTT.

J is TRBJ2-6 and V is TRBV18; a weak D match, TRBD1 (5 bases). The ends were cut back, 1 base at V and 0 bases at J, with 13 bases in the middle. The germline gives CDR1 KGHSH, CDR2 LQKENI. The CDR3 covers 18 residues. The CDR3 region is CASSPRARENSGANVLTF. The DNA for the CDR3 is TGTGCCAGCTCACCACGGGCCAGGGAAAACTCTGGGGCCAACGTCCTGACTTTC.

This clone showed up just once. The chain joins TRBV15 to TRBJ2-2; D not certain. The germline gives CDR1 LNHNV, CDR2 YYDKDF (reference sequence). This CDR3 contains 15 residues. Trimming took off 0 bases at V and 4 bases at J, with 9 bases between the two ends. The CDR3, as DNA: TGTGCCACCAGCAGAGATCCCCGGGTCACCGGGGAGCTGTTTTTT. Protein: CATSRDPRVTGELFF.

The CDR3 is CASSRTSGRDYEQFF. The CDR3 DNA reads TGTGCCAGCAGCCGGACTAGCGGGAGGGACTATGAGCAGTTCTTC. The chain has TRBV2 and TRBJ2-1; 15 positions agree with TRBD2. Per germline, CDR1 SNHLY and CDR2 FYNNEI. This CDR3 has 15 amino acids. Unmatched junction bases numbered 5, after V lost 6 bases and J lost 8 bases.

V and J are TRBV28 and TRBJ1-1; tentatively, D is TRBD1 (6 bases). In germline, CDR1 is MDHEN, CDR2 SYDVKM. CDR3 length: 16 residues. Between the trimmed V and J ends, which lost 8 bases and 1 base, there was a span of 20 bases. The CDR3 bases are TGTGCCAGCCTCCCTGGACAGCCTAACGAGAACACTGAAGCTTTCTTT. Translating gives CASLPGQPNENTEAFF.

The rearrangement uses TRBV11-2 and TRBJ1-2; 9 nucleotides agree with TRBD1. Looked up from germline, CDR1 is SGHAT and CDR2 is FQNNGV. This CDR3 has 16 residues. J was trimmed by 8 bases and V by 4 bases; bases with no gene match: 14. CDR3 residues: CASSSLLTGGFRGYTF. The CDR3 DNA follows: TGTGCCAGCAGCTCCTTATTAACAGGGGGCTTTAGAGGCTACACCTTC.